This TCR beta chain is from a study of T cells in Graves' hyperthyroidism and ophthalmopathy. There are many counts of this clonotype. Amplification of TCR beta CDR3 regions was performed using RNA transcripts as template. During a first-round RT-PCR of the TCR CDR3, the HTBI primer set was used. TCRdb re-called the multiplex PCR reads with MiXCR, one entry per CDR3 protein. This table holds some 400,000 distinct CDR3 sequences, approximately 13% found once. This receptor was obtained from a woman aged 55 to 70 with Graves' hyperthyroidism. Specimen: blood.

Here the CDR3 DNA reads TGTGCCAGCAGCTTCGGATTCGTTGGGGAAGCCCAAGAGACCCAGTACTTC. Its protein product is CASSFGFVGEAQETQYF. The chain joins TRBV5-8 to TRBJ2-5, with unresolved D. Germline V gene lookup returns CDR1 SGHTS and CDR2 YDEGEE. The CDR3 spans 17 residues. Between the trimmed V and J ends, which lost 2 bases and 1 base, there was a span of 18 bases. Using reference TRBV5-8 and TRBJ2-5 for the parts outside the CDR3, the full variable domain is EAGVTQSPTHLIKTRGQQATLRCSPISGHTSVYWYQQALGLGLQFLLWYDEGEERNRGNFPPRFSGRQFPNYSSELNVNALELEDSALYLCASSFGFVGEAQETQYFGPGTRLLVL.